The following is a TCR beta chain sequence with its context. This record belongs to a study of T cell changes during pregnancy in multiple sclerosis. Germline V gene data show CDR1 as SGDLS and CDR2 as YYNGEE. This CDR3 spans 16 amino acids. Losses at the gene ends were 2 bases for V and 1 base for J; bases not matched to a gene: 8. TCRdb's copy holds only in-frame clones and misses some; the assay was immunoSEQ multiplex PCR. The sample shows more than 65,000 clones, 88% of them seen only once. The chain recombines TRBV9 with TRBJ1-1, with TRBD1 matching 7 bases. This clonotype was obtained from a female donor with multiple sclerosis, enrolled in a pregnancy study. Sample: peripheral blood, taken before pregnancy. CDR3 loop: CASSVGPQGRNTEAFF. The CDR3, as DNA: TGTGCCAGCAGCGTTGGCCCACAGGGGAGGAACACTGAAGCTTTCTTT.